These 29 T cell receptor beta chains came from one sample sequenced in a study of T cell responses to AZD1222 COVID-19 vaccine. The repertoire was sequenced with immunoSEQ multiplex PCR; TCRdb's copy has only in-frame clones and lacks some. The sample holds some 100,000 clones, about 89% seen once. The material was peripheral blood, obtained on day 0 of AZD1222 vaccination. Receptor source: an adult in good health.

This rearrangement joins TRBV12-5 to TRBJ1-4, with 7 bases fitting TRBD1. Germline V lookup: CDR1 LGHNT, CDR2 FRNRAP. The CDR3 is 19 residues long. After removal of 7 bases from V and 7 bases from J, the junction contained 24 bases not matched to a gene. The CDR3 DNA sequence: TGTGCTAGTGCCCCCGAATCATCCCGGACGACAGGGTTTTTTGAAAAACTGTTTTTT. Translation: CASAPESSRTTGFFEKLFF.

This chain links TRBV5-1 with TRBJ2-7; 10 bases match TRBD1. This CDR3 region has 15 residues. Germline V gene lookup returns CDR1 SGHRS and CDR2 YFSETQ. V trimming: 0 bases; J trimming: 6 bases; junction bases outside the gene matches: 6. The CDR3 loop reads CASSLAGTGAGEQYF. The CDR3 DNA follows: TGCGCCAGCAGCTTGGCCGGGACAGGGGCTGGCGAGCAGTACTTC.

The rearrangement joins TRBV3-1 (or the pseudogene TRBV3-2) to TRBJ1-2, with 8 bases fitting TRBD1. This CDR3 spans 15 amino acids. The ends lost 1 base at V and 5 bases at J; junction bases unmatched: 6. The germline V gene has CDR1 LGHDT and CDR2 YNNKEL (reference sequence). CDR3 loop: CASSQGTGLGYGYTF. In DNA, the CDR3 is TGTGCCAGCAGCCAAGGGACAGGGCTAGGGTATGGCTACACCTTC.

The J gene is TRBJ2-6, the V gene TRBV7-9, with 11 bases that match TRBD2. The CDR3 is made up of 18 amino acids. CDR1 is SEHNR, CDR2 FQNEAQ, per germline (reference sequence). V gave up 1 base and J gave up 5 bases; unmatched junction bases: 7. The CDR3, as DNA: TGTGCCAGCAGCTTAGGGGTAGCGGGAGGGTTTAGGGCCAACGTCCTGACTTTC. Translated, it gives CASSLGVAGGFRANVLTF.

V and J are TRBV2 and TRBJ1-5; no definite D call. Germline V gene data show CDR1 as SNHLY and CDR2 as FYNNEI. The CDR3 sequence is 14 residues long. V gave up 5 bases and J gave up 3 bases, with 11 bases separating them. This CDR3 is CASSPEILNQPQHF. CDR3 DNA: TGTGCCAGCAGTCCGGAGATCCTCAATCAGCCCCAGCATTTT.

With respect to this clone: At one boundary the junction diverges from the germline segment, which might be a read error. The chain has TRBV2 and TRBJ1-2; 9 nucleotides agree with TRBD1. There are 14 residues in the CDR3. The germline gives CDR1 SNHLY, CDR2 FYNNEI. The CDR3 reads CASSSDRGYYGYTF. The CDR3 nucleotides are TGTGCTAGCAGTTCGGACAGGGGCTACTATGGCTACACCTTC.

There are a few counts of this clone. V usage is TRBV19 and J usage is TRBJ1-3; 7 positions match TRBD1. This CDR3 is built from 16 residues. V was pared by 3 bases and J by 3 bases, with 8 bases of the junction left unmatched. CDR1 and CDR2 (germline): LNHDA, SQIVND (reference sequence). CDR3 bases: TGTGCCAGTAGTATGCGACAGGGACGAAGTGGAAACACCATATATTTT. Translated: CASSMRQGRSGNTIYF.

This clone was recorded once. V is TRBV6-5 and J is TRBJ1-1; a weak D match, TRBD1 (6 bases). V was clipped by 2 bases and J by 0 bases, with 10 bases between them. The CDR3 is made up of 15 amino acids. CDR1 and CDR2 (germline): MNHEY, SVGAGI. CDR3 residues: CASSYGGGLNTEAFF. The CDR3 region has the DNA TGTGCCAGCAGTTACGGGGGCGGGTTGAACACTGAAGCTTTCTTT.

The rearrangement joins TRBV24-1 to TRBJ1-1; TRBD1 matches 7 bases. The CDR3 totals 14 residues. The junction had 5 bases not matched to a gene; V was cut back by 4 bases and J by 4 bases. Germline assignment: CDR1 KGHDR and CDR2 SFDVKD. The CDR3 DNA is TGTGCCACCAGTGACAACGACAGGGCCACTGAAGCTTTCTTT. It translates to CATSDNDRATEAFF.

J is TRBJ2-1 and V is TRBV3-1 (or the pseudogene TRBV3-2); D remains unclear. Between the trimmed V and J ends, which lost 1 base and 4 bases, there was a span of 8 bases. The germline V gene encodes CDR1 LGHDT and CDR2 YNNKEL (reference sequence). The CDR3 sequence is 14 residues long. The CDR3 sequence is CASSQGKAYNEQFF. CDR3 DNA sequence: TGTGCCAGCAGCCAAGGAAAGGCATACAATGAGCAGTTCTTC.

This clone ranks as medium-sized. The J gene is TRBJ1-2, the V gene TRBV11-3; D remains ambiguous. CDR1 SGHNT and CDR2 YENEEA come from the germline V gene. The CDR3 contains 17 residues. Between the trimmed V and J ends, which lost 5 bases and 2 bases, there was a span of 21 bases. The CDR3 is CASSPSHRYEKNYGYTF. The CDR3 nucleotides read TGTGCCAGCAGCCCTTCTCATCGTTATGAGAAGAACTATGGCTACACCTTC.

The V call is TRBV2, the J call TRBJ2-1; 12 bases match TRBD1. V shed 8 bases, J shed 5 bases, and the junction held 4 bases outside the gene matches. This CDR3 is 14 amino acids long. Germline CDR1 and CDR2: SNHLY and FYNNEI. CDR3: CASPRDRGHNEQFF. The DNA for the CDR3 is TGTGCCAGCCCCCGGGACAGGGGGCACAATGAGCAGTTCTTC.

The gene calls are TRBV5-1 and TRBJ2-5, with TRBD1 matching 9 bases. The CDR3 contains 15 residues. V trimming: 5 bases; J trimming: 4 bases; junction bases outside the gene matches: 9. Germline CDR1 and CDR2: SGHRS and YFSETQ. CDR3 coding DNA: TGCGCCAGCAGTCGAAGACAGGGGGGTGGAGAGACCCAGTACTTC. Translation: CASSRRQGGGETQYF.

The chain is built from TRBV2 and TRBJ1-1; 9 bases are shared with TRBD1. Germline V lookup: CDR1 SNHLY, CDR2 FYNNEI. The trim removed 8 bases at V and 6 bases at J, leaving 4 bases unmatched. The CDR3 sequence is 12 residues long. CDR3 sequence (DNA): TGTGCCAGCGGGACAGGGATCTCTGAAGCTTTCTTT. It encodes CASGTGISEAFF. Full variable domain (missing parts from reference TRBV2 and TRBJ1-1): EPEVTQTPSHQVTQMGQEVILRCVPISNHLYFYWYRQILGQKVEFLVSFYNNEISEKSEIFDDQFSVERPDGSNFTLKIRSTKLEDSAMYFCASGTGISEAFFGQGTRLTVV.

V is TRBV5-1 and J is TRBJ2-1, with 12 nucleotides matching TRBD2. V shed 3 bases, J shed 9 bases, and the junction held 4 bases outside the gene matches. Germline V gives CDR1 SGHRS, CDR2 YFSETQ. This CDR3 has 14 amino acids. The CDR3: CASSSLAGGGEQFF. CDR3 in DNA: TGCGCCAGCAGCTCACTAGCGGGGGGAGGTGAGCAGTTCTTC.

The chain uses TRBV29-1 and TRBJ2-5; D unclear. V was clipped by 7 bases and J by 7 bases, with 19 bases between them. This CDR3 spans 13 amino acids. Germline assignment: CDR1 SQVTM and CDR2 ANQGSEA. The CDR3 region has the DNA TGCAGCGGTAAACCCGGCTCGACGGGGACCCAGTACTTC. It codes for CSGKPGSTGTQYF.

The sample holds one count of this clone. The chain joins TRBV12-3 or TRBV12-4 to TRBJ2-7; no definite D call. CDR3 length: 11 amino acids. The V end was cut by 3 bases, the J end by 4 bases, with 4 bases between. CDR3 DNA sequence: TGTGCCAGCAGTTTTATGTACGAGCAGTACTTC. Translated, it gives CASSFMYEQYF.

This chain uses TRBV5-4 with TRBJ2-5; D remains ambiguous. This CDR3 contains 14 residues. Germline CDR1 is SGHNT and CDR2 is YYREEE (reference sequence). V lost 0 bases, J lost 5 bases, and 11 bases lay in between. The CDR3 coding sequence is TGTGCCAGCAGCTTGGCCATGGCGAGGGAGACCCAGTACTTC. Amino acids: CASSLAMARETQYF. Full variable domain (missing parts from reference TRBV5-4 and TRBJ2-5): ETGVTQSPTHLIKTRGQQVTLRCSSQSGHNTVSWYQQALGQGPQFIFQYYREEENGRGNFPPRFSGLQFPNYSSELNVNALELDDSALYLCASSLAMARETQYFGPGTRLLVL.

This clone has a single count. The chain carries TRBV7-8 and TRBJ2-5; D remains ambiguous. CDR3 length: 14 amino acids. Germline assignment: CDR1 SGHVS and CDR2 FQNEAQ. The V end was cut by 4 bases, the J end by 5 bases, with 14 bases between. CDR3 amino acids: CASSSGRDYETQYF. CDR3 DNA sequence: TGTGCCAGCAGCTCCGGTCGTGATTACGAGACCCAGTACTTC.

The chain has TRBV28 and TRBJ1-4, with 7 bases identical to TRBD1. The CDR3 has 15 amino acids. The V and J ends lost 5 bases and 6 bases, in that order; junction bases with no gene match: 9. Germline V gives CDR1 MDHEN, CDR2 SYDVKM. The CDR3 DNA follows: TGTGCCAGCAGTCCCTATAGCCAGGGGGATGAAAAACTGTTTTTT. Residues: CASSPYSQGDEKLFF. The full variable domain, completed using reference TRBV28 and TRBJ1-4, is DVKVTQSSRYLVKRTGEKVFLECVQDMDHENMFWYRQDPGLGLRLIYFSYDVKMKEKGDIPEGYSVSREKKERFSLILESASTNQTSMYLCASSPYSQGDEKLFFGSGTQLSVL.

CDR3 sequence: CASRLGGVGTEAFF. CDR3 DNA sequence: TGTGCCAGCAGACTAGGAGGGGTCGGGACTGAAGCTTTCTTT. The chain joins TRBV7-3 to TRBJ1-1; tentative D call: TRBD1 (5 bases). Germline V gene sequence: CDR1 SGHTA, CDR2 FQGTGA. The CDR3 contains 14 residues. The V and J ends lost 6 bases and 5 bases respectively, with 16 bases between them.

V is TRBV3-1 (or the pseudogene TRBV3-2) and J is TRBJ2-5, with D perhaps assigned TRBD1 or TRBD2 (5 bases each). This CDR3 is built from 12 residues. Between the trimmed V and J ends, which lost 8 bases and 4 bases, there was a span of 11 bases. The germline V gene has CDR1 LGHDT and CDR2 YNNKEL (reference sequence). Written as DNA, the CDR3 is TGTGCCAGCGCCTGGGGGTCAGAGACCCAGTACTTC. It codes for CASAWGSETQYF.

With respect to this clone: The same CDR3 is also encoded by other DNA sequences in this sample. The gene calls are TRBV5-1 and TRBJ2-3; no definite D call. Germline-derived CDR1 and CDR2 are SGHRS and YFSETQ. CDR3 length equals 13 residues. The V and J ends lost 0 bases and 3 bases respectively, with 5 bases between them. CDR3: CASSLAGTDTQYF. The CDR3 DNA follows: TGCGCCAGCAGCTTGGCCGGGACAGATACGCAGTATTTT.

This clone has just a few counts. The rearrangement links TRBV7-9 to TRBJ1-1, with D unresolved. This CDR3 is 13 amino acids long. The V gene's germline CDR1 is SEHNR and CDR2 FQNEAQ (reference sequence). Trimming stripped 1 base from V and 2 bases from J, with 5 bases between. CDR3 in amino acids: CASSLEGNTEAFF. The CDR3 DNA is TGTGCCAGCAGCTTAGAGGGAAACACTGAAGCTTTCTTT.

Of note for this clone: Mismatch with germline at one junction end may stem from a read error. This chain links TRBV5-1 with TRBJ2-5; 8 bases fit TRBD1. Germline V gene sequence: CDR1 SGHRS, CDR2 YFSETQ. This CDR3 spans 16 amino acids. This CDR3 is CTSSAGRGRGQETQYF. The CDR3 bases are TGCACCAGCAGCGCCGGCAGGGGGCGCGGACAAGAGACCCAGTACTTC. Together with reference TRBV5-1 and TRBJ2-5, the CDR3 gives the full variable domain: KAGVTQTPRYLIKTRGQQVTLSCSPISGHRSVSWYQQTPGQGLQFLFEYFSETQRNKGNFPGRFSGRQFSNSRSEMNVSTLELGDSALYLCTSSAGRGRGQETQYFGPGTRLLVL.

The rearrangement joins TRBV20-1 to TRBJ1-1, with D hard to call. V dropped 3 bases and J dropped 7 bases, with 9 bases sitting between them. The CDR3 sequence is 11 residues long. The V gene's germline CDR1 is DFQATT and CDR2 SNEGSKA (reference sequence). CDR3 sequence (DNA): TGCAGTGCTAGGAGGGTACGTGAAGCTTTCTTT. Amino acid sequence: CSARRVREAFF.

This clone has just one count. J is TRBJ2-3 and V is TRBV12-3 or TRBV12-4; D possibly corresponds to TRBD2 (6 bases). V shed 3 bases and J shed 10 bases, with 14 bases lying between them. The CDR3 is made up of 13 amino acids. CDR3 region: CASSFASDGAQYF. CDR3 DNA sequence: TGTGCCAGCAGTTTTGCTAGCGACGGTGCGCAGTATTTT.

The chain links TRBV5-6 to TRBJ1-3; D unresolved. Trimming left V 4 bases short and J 4 bases short, with 12 bases between. This CDR3 has 14 residues. Germline CDR1 SGHDT, CDR2 YYEEEE. CDR3 nucleotides: TGTGCCAGCAGCCTCAATCGTCCAGGAAACACCATATATTTT. It encodes CASSLNRPGNTIYF.

This clone was seen just once. The genes are TRBV30 and TRBJ2-3; 8 nucleotides agree with TRBD2. The V gene end was trimmed by 3 bases and the J gene end by 3 bases; junction bases not matched to a gene: 2. This CDR3 comprises 13 residues. The germline CDR1 and CDR2 sequences are GTSNPN and SVGIG (reference sequence). CDR3 sequence: CAWRSSGTDTQYF. The DNA of the CDR3 is TGTGCCTGGAGGTCTAGCGGGACAGATACGCAGTATTTT.